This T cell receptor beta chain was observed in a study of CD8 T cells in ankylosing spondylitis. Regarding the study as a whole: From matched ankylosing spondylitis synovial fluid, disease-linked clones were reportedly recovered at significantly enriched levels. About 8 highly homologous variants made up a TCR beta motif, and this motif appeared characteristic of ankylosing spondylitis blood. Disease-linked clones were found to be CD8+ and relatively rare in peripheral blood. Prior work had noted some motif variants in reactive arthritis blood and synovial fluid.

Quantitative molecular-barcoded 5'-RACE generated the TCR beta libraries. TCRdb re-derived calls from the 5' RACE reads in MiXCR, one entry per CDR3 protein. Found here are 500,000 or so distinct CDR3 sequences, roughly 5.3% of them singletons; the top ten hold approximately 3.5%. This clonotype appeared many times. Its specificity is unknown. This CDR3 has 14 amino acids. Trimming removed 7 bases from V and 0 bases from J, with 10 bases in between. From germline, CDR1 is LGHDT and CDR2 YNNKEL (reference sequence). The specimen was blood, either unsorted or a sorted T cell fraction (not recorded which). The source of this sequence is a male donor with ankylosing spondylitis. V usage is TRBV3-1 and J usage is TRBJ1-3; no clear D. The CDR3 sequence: CASTSWDSGNTIYF. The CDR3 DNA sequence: TGTGCCAGCACCTCGTGGGACTCTGGAAACACCATATATTTT.